These 8 T cell receptor beta chains share one sample of origin, sequenced in a study of technical replicates of blood from several donors. TCRdb keeps only in-frame clones here, not all; method: immunoSEQ multiplex PCR. The sample carries some 80,000 clones, roughly 94% recorded once. Sequencing was carried out using T cells isolated from PBMCs. These receptors all stem from a human donor in good health.

The chain is built from TRBV11-2 and TRBJ2-3; 13 positions match TRBD2. The V gene's germline CDR1 is SGHAT and CDR2 FQNNGV. The CDR3 loop spans 16 amino acids. Trimming removed 4 bases from V and 1 base from J; junction bases left unmatched: 2. The CDR3 DNA reads as TGTGCCAGCAGCTCCGGACTAGCGGGAGGCACAGATACGCAGTATTTT. Residues: CASSSGLAGGTDTQYF.

The chain uses TRBV6-4 and TRBJ2-1; 11 bases fit TRBD1. V dropped 3 bases and J dropped 6; count of bases not matched to a gene: 4. Germline CDR1 reads MRHNA; CDR2 reads SNTAGT. This CDR3 has 15 amino acids. CDR3 DNA: TGTGCCAGCAGTGAAGGTGGGACAGGGGGCAATGAGCAGTTCTTC. This encodes CASSEGGTGGNEQFF.

This rearrangement joins TRBV5-1 to TRBJ2-1; D uncertain. CDR1 is SGHRS and CDR2 is YFSETQ in the germline V gene. The CDR3 contains 16 residues. Trimming stripped 4 bases from V and 0 bases from J, with 14 bases between. For the CDR3, the DNA is TGCGCCAGCAGCGAGCTGACTGTAGTCTCCTACAATGAGCAGTTCTTC. Its translation is CASSELTVVSYNEQFF. The full variable domain, completed using reference TRBV5-1 and TRBJ2-1, is KAGVTQTPRYLIKTRGQQVTLSCSPISGHRSVSWYQQTPGQGLQFLFEYFSETQRNKGNFPGRFSGRQFSNSRSEMNVSTLELGDSALYLCASSELTVVSYNEQFFGPGTRLTVL.

This clone appeared a single time. The chain links TRBV9 to TRBJ1-2; TRBD1 agrees at 7 bases. The germline V gene encodes CDR1 SGDLS and CDR2 YYNGEE. V shed 0 bases, J shed 0 bases, and the junction held 2 bases outside the gene matches. The CDR3 consists of 15 residues. The CDR3 sequence is CASSVEGTANYGYTF. The DNA for the CDR3 is TGTGCCAGCAGCGTAGAAGGGACAGCTAACTATGGCTACACCTTC. The entire variable domain, with the rest obtained from reference TRBV9 and TRBJ1-2, is as follows: DSGVTQTPKHLITATGQRVTLRCSPRSGDLSVYWYQQSLDQGLQFLIQYYNGEERAKGNILERFSAQQFPDLHSELNLSSLELGDSALYFCASSVEGTANYGYTFGSGTRLTVV.

CDR3 protein: CASSRGTGGSNQPQHF. In DNA form, the CDR3 reads TGCGCCAGCAGCCGAGGGACAGGGGGCAGCAATCAGCCCCAGCATTTT. This sequence joins TRBV4-1 and TRBJ1-5, with 12 nucleotides matching TRBD1. In germline, CDR1 is MGHRA, CDR2 YSYEKL. The CDR3 totals 16 residues. The V segment lost 4 bases and the J segment 1 base; nucleotides outside the gene matches: 2.

The rearrangement links TRBV11-3 to TRBJ1-1; the D gene is possibly TRBD1 (5 bases). Germline-derived CDR1 and CDR2 are SGHNT and YENEEA. Trimming left V 5 bases short and J 11 bases short, with 18 bases between. The CDR3 contains 13 residues. The chain's CDR3 is CASSTGTTNGAFF. CDR3 nucleotide sequence: TGTGCCAGCAGCACCGGGACTACCAACGGGGCTTTCTTT. The complete variable domain, with remaining parts taken from reference TRBV11-3 and TRBJ1-1, reads EAGVVQSPRYKIIEKKQPVAFWCNPISGHNTLYWYLQNLGQGPELLIRYENEEAVDDSQLPKDRFSAERLKGVDSTLKIQPAELGDSAVYLCASSTGTTNGAFFGQGTRLTVV.

J is TRBJ1-5 and V is TRBV28; D is unresolved. This CDR3 comprises 12 residues. V lost 6 bases and J lost 3, with 6 bases in between. Germline CDR1 and CDR2: MDHEN and SYDVKM. The CDR3 loop is CASRLDNQPQHF. For the CDR3, the DNA is TGTGCCAGCAGACTAGACAATCAGCCCCAGCATTTT.

The J gene is TRBJ1-2, the V gene TRBV5-4; possible D gene TRBD1, 5 bases. The germline V gene has CDR1 SGHNT and CDR2 YYREEE (reference sequence). The CDR3 contains 13 residues. V lost 3 bases and J lost 3, with 9 bases in between. CDR3 bases: TGTGCCAGCAGCTCGGACACCCACTATGGCTACACCTTC. It translates to CASSSDTHYGYTF.